Following are 10 T cell receptor beta chains from one sample sequenced in a study of somatic mutations in cytotoxic T cells in rheumatoid arthritis. TCRdb keeps only in-frame clones here, not all; method: immunoSEQ multiplex PCR. Here the sample spans around 19,000 clones, about 86% being singletons. Sequenced material: CD8+ T cells sorted from blood. Every receptor here comes from a woman between 45 and 60 years old in good health.

This clone has a handful of counts. The chain combines TRBV29-1 with TRBJ1-1; D is possibly TRBD1 (6 bases). The CDR3 covers 13 residues. V was cut by 6 bases and J by 1 base, with 12 bases left in between. CDR1 and CDR2 from the germline V gene are SQVTM and ANQGSEA. DNA of the CDR3: TGCAGCGTCCAGGGGATGGGGAACACTGAAGCTTTCTTT. Translation gives CSVQGMGNTEAFF.

J is TRBJ2-7 and V is TRBV18, with 7 bases fitting TRBD2. The germline V gene has CDR1 KGHSH and CDR2 LQKENI. With V trimmed by 0 bases and J by 0 bases, 2 bases remained unmatched. The CDR3 has 15 amino acids. The CDR3 DNA sequence: TGTGCCAGCTCACCACCGGGGGGGAGCTCCTACGAGCAGTACTTC. It is translated as CASSPPGGSSYEQYF.

The CDR3 region is CASSLLGTEAFF. CDR3 DNA: TGTGCCAGCAGCTTATTGGGCACTGAAGCTTTCTTT. The chain employs TRBV7-9 and TRBJ1-1; no definite D call. The CDR3 contains 12 residues. With 2 bases removed from V and 4 bases from J, the gap between germline ends came to 5 bases. In germline, CDR1 is SEHNR, CDR2 FQNEAQ (reference sequence).

A single count supports this clone. The chain combines TRBV5-6 with TRBJ1-2, with 9 positions matching TRBD1. CDR3 length: 16 residues. CDR1 is SGHDT, CDR2 YYEEEE, per germline. V trimming: 7 bases; J trimming: 0 bases; junction bases outside the gene matches: 10. CDR3 in amino acids: CASFTGGGPANYGYTF. In DNA form, the CDR3 reads TGTGCCAGCTTTACAGGGGGCGGACCAGCTAACTATGGCTACACCTTC.

This chain uses TRBV27 with TRBJ2-7; TRBD2 matches 7 bases. Germline V gives CDR1 MNHEY, CDR2 SMNVEV (reference sequence). V shed 6 bases, J shed 2 bases, and the junction held 4 bases outside the gene matches. CDR3 length: 13 amino acids. DNA of the CDR3: TGTGCCAGCAGCCCCGGGGGGACCTACGAGCAGTACGTC. Amino acids: CASSPGGTYEQYV.

This chain joins TRBV9 and TRBJ1-1; 9 bases are a match to TRBD1. This CDR3 contains 16 residues. V gave up 5 bases and J gave up 5 bases; unmatched junction bases: 13. Germline CDR1 is SGDLS and CDR2 is YYNGEE. The CDR3 region is CASSEDTFGTGTEAFF. CDR3 nucleotides: TGTGCCAGCAGTGAGGACACGTTCGGGACAGGGACTGAAGCTTTCTTT.

The V gene is TRBV4-3, the J gene TRBJ2-3; D may be TRBD2 (5 bases). The CDR3 length is 14 residues. CDR1 and CDR2 (germline): LGHNA, YSLEER. V lost 3 bases and J 4 bases, leaving 11 bases between the germline ends. CDR3 sequence reads: CASSQRSVADTQYF. DNA for the CDR3: TGCGCCAGCAGCCAGCGTAGCGTGGCAGATACGCAGTATTTT.

The genes are TRBV15 and TRBJ2-1, with D possibly TRBD2 on 7 matching bases. The length of the CDR3 is 14 residues. The V gene lost 5 bases and the J gene lost 8 bases, with 16 bases spanning the gap. The germline CDR1 and CDR2 sequences are LNHNV and YYDKDF (reference sequence). CDR3 amino acids: CATSGRGARDEQFF. CDR3 bases: TGTGCCACCAGCGGCCGGGGGGCCAGGGATGAGCAGTTCTTC.

The chain recombines TRBV4-1 with TRBJ2-3, with TRBD2 matching over 12 bases. V lost 0 bases to trimming and J lost 3 bases; unmatched junction nucleotides: 4. The CDR3 has 17 amino acids. Germline V CDR1 and CDR2: MGHRA, YSYEKL. The CDR3 coding sequence is TGCGCCAGCAGCCAAGAGCTAGCGGGGGGGCCGACAGATACGCAGTATTTT. This translates into CASSQELAGGPTDTQYF.

This chain connects TRBV29-1 to TRBJ1-2, with 8 bases lining up with TRBD1. This CDR3 has 14 residues. CDR1 is SQVTM and CDR2 is ANQGSEA in the germline V gene. The J segment lost 7 bases and the V segment lost 3 bases, leaving 10 bases of the junction unmatched. CDR3 nucleotides: TGCAGCGTTGACAGGGGGCTAAAAGCGGCTGGCTACACCTTC. It yields the protein CSVDRGLKAAGYTF.